Listed below are T cell receptor beta chains from one sample, sequenced in a study of shared clonotypes between healthy human individuals. Assay: immunoSEQ multiplex PCR; the TCRdb copy retains only in-frame clones and omits some. The data hold about 960,000 clones, with around 80% observed a single time. The sample consisted of memory CD4+ T cells sorted from blood. The receptors originated from a man aged 18 to 35 in good health. The conserved cysteine and the conserved F or W are not part of the CDR3 here. The order of the fields is V gene, J gene, clone size, CDR3 protein. Only part of the rows carry a size: once, few, many, or a class if the clone is expanded.

>TRBV5-1|TRBJ2-1|NA
ASSLGASGSRAYNEQF
>TRBV5-4|TRBJ2-1|NA
ASSPARGPGREQF
>TRBV18|TRBJ2-7|NA
ASSLDRGSSYEQY
>TRBV6-1|TRBJ1-6|NA
ASSEARGFPYNSPLH
>TRBV5-1|TRBJ1-1|NA
ASSSTGGNTEAF
>TRBV5-1|TRBJ1-3|many
ASSAAPGGEGSGNTIY
>TRBV29-1|TRBJ2-7|NA
SVDSGPKEY
>TRBV7-8|TRBJ1-4|NA
ASSPSPGAGGEKLF
>TRBV5-1|TRBJ1-6|NA
ASSPREGSPLH
>TRBV9|TRBJ1-4|NA
ASSRDPATNEKLF
>TRBV30|TRBJ1-2|NA
AWSVKTNHNYGYT
>TRBV18|TRBJ2-5|NA
ASSVTYQETQY
>TRBV6-5|TRBJ1-3|NA
ASTPAIRGNTIY
>TRBV29-1|TRBJ1-2|NA
SVDRYGYT
>TRBV18|TRBJ2-5|NA
ASSPNRDGGAQY
>TRBV11-2|TRBJ1-6|NA
ASSLARYNSPLH
>TRBV30|TRBJ2-7|once
AWSIPQGSSYEQY
>TRBV5-1|TRBJ1-2|NA
ASSTTGVTGYT
>TRBV29-1|TRBJ2-5|NA
SVDRTGEETQY
>TRBV6-1|TRBJ1-2|NA
ASTALAQGYGYT
>TRBV19|TRBJ2-2|NA
ATHRNGELF